This T cell receptor (beta chain) was sequenced during a study of blood T cell repertoires in COVID-19. The method was immunoSEQ multiplex PCR; TCRdb's version includes in-frame clones alone and lacks a portion of them. The data contain some 240,000 clones, 88% of them seen just once; the ten biggest clones take up roughly a tenth. V shed 2 bases and J 1 base; nucleotides not matched to a gene: 3. Looked up from germline, CDR1 is MDHEN and CDR2 is SYDVKM. The CDR3 consists of 17 residues. This clonotype was sampled from a woman in her seventies with COVID-19, enrolled during active disease. What was sequenced was peripheral blood. The chain couples TRBV28 to TRBJ1-6; TRBD1 agrees at 9 bases. The CDR3 is CASSLTGGASYNSPLHF. The CDR3 nucleotides read TGTGCCAGCAGTTTAACAGGGGGCGCATCCTATAATTCACCCCTCCACTTT.